This T cell receptor beta chain was recorded in a study of CD8 T cells in ankylosing spondylitis. The CDR3 runs 17 residues. With 0 bases removed from V and 6 bases from J, the gap between germline ends came to 18 bases. The germline gives CDR1 SGDLS, CDR2 YYNGEE. This clonotype appeared a few times. TCRdb reprocessed the 5' RACE reads via MiXCR and lists one record per CDR3 protein. The sample has 30,000 to 45,000 distinct CDR3 sequences; about 3% are singletons. The sequenced sample consisted of blood, either unsorted or a sorted T cell fraction (not recorded which). The TCR was taken from a male donor with ankylosing spondylitis or in good health (not recorded which). The rearrangement links TRBV9 to TRBJ2-2; a possible D gene is TRBD2 (6 bases). CDR3 residues: CASSVEIGGMWSGELFF. Here the CDR3 DNA reads TGTGCCAGCAGCGTAGAGATTGGCGGGATGTGGTCCGGGGAGCTGTTTTTT.